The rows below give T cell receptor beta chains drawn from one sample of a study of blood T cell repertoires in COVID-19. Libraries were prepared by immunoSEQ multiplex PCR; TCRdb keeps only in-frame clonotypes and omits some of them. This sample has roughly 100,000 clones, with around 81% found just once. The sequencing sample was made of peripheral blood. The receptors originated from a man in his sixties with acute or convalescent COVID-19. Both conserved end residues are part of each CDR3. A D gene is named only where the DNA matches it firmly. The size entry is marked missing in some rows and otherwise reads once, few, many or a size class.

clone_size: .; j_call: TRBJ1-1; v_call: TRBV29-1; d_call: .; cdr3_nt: TGCAGCGTTGAAGTCCACAGCCTCGAAGCTTTCTTT; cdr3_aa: CSVEVHSLEAFF
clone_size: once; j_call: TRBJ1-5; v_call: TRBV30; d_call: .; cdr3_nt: TGTGCCTGGAGTGTACGGGGTCAGCCCCAGCATTTT; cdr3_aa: CAWSVRGQPQHF
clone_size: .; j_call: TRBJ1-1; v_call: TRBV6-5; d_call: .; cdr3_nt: TGTGCCAGCAGAGGGGAGGGGGACACTGAAGCTTTCTTT; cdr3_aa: CASRGEGDTEAFF
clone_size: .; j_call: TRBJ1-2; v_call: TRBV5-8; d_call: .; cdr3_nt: TGTGCCAGCAGCTTGCAGAGGGGACAAGCTTCCACCTTC; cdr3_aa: CASSLQRGQASTF
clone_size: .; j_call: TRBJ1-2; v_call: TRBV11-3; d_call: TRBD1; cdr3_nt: TGTGCCAGCAGCCCGAGGACAGGGGACGAAGGCTACACCTTC; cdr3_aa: CASSPRTGDEGYTF
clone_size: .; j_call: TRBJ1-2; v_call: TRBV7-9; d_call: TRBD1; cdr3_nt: TGTGCCAGCAGCCTGGGACAGCTTTATGGCTACACCTTC; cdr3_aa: CASSLGQLYGYTF
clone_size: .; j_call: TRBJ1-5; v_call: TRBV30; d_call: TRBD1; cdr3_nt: TGTGCCTGGAGTGTACCGAAATGGACAGGGAACCATGGTAATCAGCCCCAGCATTTT; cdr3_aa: CAWSVPKWTGNHGNQPQHF
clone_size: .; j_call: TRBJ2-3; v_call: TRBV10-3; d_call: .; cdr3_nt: TGTGCCATCCATAGCGGAAACACAGATACGCAGTATTTT; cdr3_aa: CAIHSGNTDTQYF
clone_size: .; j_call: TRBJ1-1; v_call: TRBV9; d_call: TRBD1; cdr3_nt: TGTGCCAGCAGCCGTAGGGGGCATACTGAAGCTTTCTTT; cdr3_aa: CASSRRGHTEAFF
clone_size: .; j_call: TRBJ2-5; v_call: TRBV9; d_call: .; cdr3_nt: TGTGCCAGCAGCCTGAGTGAGGTTCAAGAGACCCAGTACTTC; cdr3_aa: CASSLSEVQETQYF
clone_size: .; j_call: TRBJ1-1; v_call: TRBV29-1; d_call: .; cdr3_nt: TGCAGCCCTCGGGACACCTCATCAGGCGCTTTCTTT; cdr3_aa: CSPRDTSSGAFF
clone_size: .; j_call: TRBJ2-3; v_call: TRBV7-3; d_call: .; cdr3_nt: TGTGCCAGCAGCTTAAATGGGCAGAGCACAGATACGCAGTATTTT; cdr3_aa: CASSLNGQSTDTQYF
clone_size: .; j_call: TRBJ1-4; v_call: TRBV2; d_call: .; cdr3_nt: TGTGCCAGCAACCTCTGGGAGGGAGGGAATGAAAAACTGTTTTTT; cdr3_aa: CASNLWEGGNEKLFF
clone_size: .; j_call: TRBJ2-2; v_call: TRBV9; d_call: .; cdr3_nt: TGTGCCAGCAGGGAGGGGGACAGCCACACCGGGGAGCTGTTTTTT; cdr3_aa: CASREGDSHTGELFF
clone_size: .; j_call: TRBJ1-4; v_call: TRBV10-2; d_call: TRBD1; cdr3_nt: TGCGCCAGCAGCCCCAGGGGGCAGAATGAAAAACTGTTTTTT; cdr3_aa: CASSPRGQNEKLFF
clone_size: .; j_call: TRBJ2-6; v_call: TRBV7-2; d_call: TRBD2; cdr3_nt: TGTGCCAGCAGCCCCGAGAGCGGGAGGGCCTCTGGGGCCAACGTCCTGACTTTC; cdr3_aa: CASSPESGRASGANVLTF
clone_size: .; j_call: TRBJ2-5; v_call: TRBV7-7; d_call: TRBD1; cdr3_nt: TGTGCTAGCAGCTTACTCGGCGACAGGGGAGAGACCCAGTACTTC; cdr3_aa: CASSLLGDRGETQYF
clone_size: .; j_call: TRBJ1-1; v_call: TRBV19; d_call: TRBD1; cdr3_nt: TGTGCCAGTAGGTGGACAGGGATGAACACTGAAGCTTTCTTT; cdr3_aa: CASRWTGMNTEAFF
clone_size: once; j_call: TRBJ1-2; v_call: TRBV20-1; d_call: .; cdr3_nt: TGCAGTGCTAGTGCGGGGAACTATGGCTACACCTTC; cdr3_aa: CSASAGNYGYTF
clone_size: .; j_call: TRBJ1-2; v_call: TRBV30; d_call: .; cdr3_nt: TGTGCCTGGCAAGGCAGGGCGGTCTATGGCTACACCTTC; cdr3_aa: CAWQGRAVYGYTF
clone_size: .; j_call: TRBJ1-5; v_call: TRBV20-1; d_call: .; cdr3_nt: TGCAGTGCTAGTCGATTAGCCCAAGGTCAGCCCCAGCATTTT; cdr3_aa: CSASRLAQGQPQHF
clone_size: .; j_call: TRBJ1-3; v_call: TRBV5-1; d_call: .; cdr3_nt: TGCGCCAGCAGTTTGGACAGCTCTGGAAACACCATATATTTT; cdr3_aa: CASSLDSSGNTIYF
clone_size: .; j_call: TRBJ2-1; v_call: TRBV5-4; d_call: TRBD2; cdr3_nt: TGTGCCAGCAGCCCCAGTCTAGCGGGAGCGGGTGAGCAGTTCTTC; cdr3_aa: CASSPSLAGAGEQFF
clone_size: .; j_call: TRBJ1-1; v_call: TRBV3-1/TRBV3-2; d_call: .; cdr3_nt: TGTGCCAGCAGCTCCTCAGTGGGGACAGAAGCTTTCTTT; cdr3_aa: CASSSSVGTEAFF
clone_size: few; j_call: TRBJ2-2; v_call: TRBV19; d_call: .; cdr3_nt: TGTGCCAGTAGGAGGACAGGGAGGGGGAACACCGGGGAGCTGTTTTTT; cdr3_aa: CASRRTGRGNTGELFF
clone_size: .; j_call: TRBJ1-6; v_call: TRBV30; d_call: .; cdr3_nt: TGTGCCTGGAGTGTGAACAGGCCTTACTCACCCCTCCACTTT; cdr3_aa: CAWSVNRPYSPLHF
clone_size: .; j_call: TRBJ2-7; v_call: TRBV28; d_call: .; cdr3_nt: TGTGCCAGCAGTTTATTATCCGGGGGTACCTACGAGCAGTACTTC; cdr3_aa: CASSLLSGGTYEQYF
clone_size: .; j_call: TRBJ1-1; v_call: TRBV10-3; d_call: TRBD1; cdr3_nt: TGTGCCATCAGGGAGACAGGGATGAACACTGAAGCTTTCTTT; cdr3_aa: CAIRETGMNTEAFF
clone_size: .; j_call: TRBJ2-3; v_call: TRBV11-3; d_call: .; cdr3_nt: TGTGCCAGCAGCTCGTCTTTAGCGGATACGCAGTATTTT; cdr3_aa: CASSSSLADTQYF
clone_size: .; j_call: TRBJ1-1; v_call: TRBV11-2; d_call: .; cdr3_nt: TGTGCCAGCAGCTTGCAGGGGCATGTGAACACTGAAGCTTTCTTT; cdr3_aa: CASSLQGHVNTEAFF
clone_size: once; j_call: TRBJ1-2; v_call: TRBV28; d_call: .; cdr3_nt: TGTGCCAGCAGTCCACAGCCTAACTATGGCTACACCTTC; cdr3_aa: CASSPQPNYGYTF
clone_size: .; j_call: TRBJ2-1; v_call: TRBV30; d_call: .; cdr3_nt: TGTGCCTGGAGCCAGGCACAGCAGTTCTTC; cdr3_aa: CAWSQAQQFF
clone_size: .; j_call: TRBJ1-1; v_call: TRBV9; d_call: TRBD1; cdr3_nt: TGTGCCAGCAGCGTAGACAGGGGGCAATACACTGAAGCTTTCTTT; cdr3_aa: CASSVDRGQYTEAFF
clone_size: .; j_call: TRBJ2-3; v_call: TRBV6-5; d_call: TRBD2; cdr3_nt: TGTGCCAGCTCTCTAGCGGGAGGACCCACAGATACGCAGTATTTT; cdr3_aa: CASSLAGGPTDTQYF
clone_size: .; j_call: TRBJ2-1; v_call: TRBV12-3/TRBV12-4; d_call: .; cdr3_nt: TGTGCCAGCAGGGCCGACACGGACAATGAGCAGTTCTTC; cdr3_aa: CASRADTDNEQFF
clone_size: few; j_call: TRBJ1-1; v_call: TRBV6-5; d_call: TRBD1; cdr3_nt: TGTGCCAGCAGCCCGGGACAGGGGTGGGACACTGAAGCTTTCTTT; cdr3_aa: CASSPGQGWDTEAFF
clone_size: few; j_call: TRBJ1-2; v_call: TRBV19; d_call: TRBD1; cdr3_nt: TGTGCCAGTAATCCGGGACAGGGTTATGGCTACACCTTC; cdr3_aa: CASNPGQGYGYTF
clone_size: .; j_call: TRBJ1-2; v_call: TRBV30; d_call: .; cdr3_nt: TGTGCCTGGAGGGACCGGGACGGGAGCTATGGCTACACCTTC; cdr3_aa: CAWRDRDGSYGYTF
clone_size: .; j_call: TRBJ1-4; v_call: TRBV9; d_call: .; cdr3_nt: TGTGCCAGCAGCGTAGAAGTATGGGCTCCCGGTGATGAAAAACTGTTTTTT; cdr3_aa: CASSVEVWAPGDEKLFF
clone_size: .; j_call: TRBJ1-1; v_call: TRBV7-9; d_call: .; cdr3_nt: TGTGCCAGCAGCTTAACCCCGGTTTCCGGGACTGAAGCTTTCTTT; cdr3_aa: CASSLTPVSGTEAFF
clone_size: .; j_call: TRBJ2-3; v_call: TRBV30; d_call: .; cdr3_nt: TGTGCCTGGAGTGGCGGCGGTCCAACAGATACGCAGTATTTT; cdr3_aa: CAWSGGGPTDTQYF
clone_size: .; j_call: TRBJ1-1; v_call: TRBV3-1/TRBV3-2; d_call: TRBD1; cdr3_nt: TGTGCCAGCAGCCCACCCAGAGGGGGCGGGTACAACACTGAAGCTTTCTTT; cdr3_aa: CASSPPRGGGYNTEAFF
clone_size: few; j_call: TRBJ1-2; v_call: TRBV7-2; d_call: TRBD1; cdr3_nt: TGTGCCAGCAGCGTACGACAGGGAGCCTATGGCTACACCTTC; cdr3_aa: CASSVRQGAYGYTF
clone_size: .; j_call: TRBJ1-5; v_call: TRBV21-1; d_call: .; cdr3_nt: TGTGCCAGCAGCTCCCCGAAGAGGACAGCGATCAATCAGCCCCAGCATTTT; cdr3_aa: CASSSPKRTAINQPQHF
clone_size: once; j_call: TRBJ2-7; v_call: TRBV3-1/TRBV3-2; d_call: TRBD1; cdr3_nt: TGTGCCAGCAGCTCCCGGACAGGGGGGAGCGAGCAGTACTTC; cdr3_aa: CASSSRTGGSEQYF
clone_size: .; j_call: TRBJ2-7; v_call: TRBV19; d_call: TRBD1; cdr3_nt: TGTGCCAGTAGCCCGGGACAGGGATATGAAGCCGAGCAGTACTTC; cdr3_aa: CASSPGQGYEAEQYF
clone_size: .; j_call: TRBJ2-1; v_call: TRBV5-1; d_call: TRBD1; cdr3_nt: TGCGCCAGCAGCTTAGATAGGGACAGGTTAGGCAATGGGCAGTTCTTC; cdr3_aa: CASSLDRDRLGNGQFF
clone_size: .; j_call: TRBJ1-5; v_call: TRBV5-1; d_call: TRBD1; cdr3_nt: TGCGCCAGCAGCGTTGGGACAGCGTCTCAACAGCCCCAGCATTTT; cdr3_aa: CASSVGTASQQPQHF
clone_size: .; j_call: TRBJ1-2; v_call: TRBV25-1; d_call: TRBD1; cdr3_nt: TGTGCCAGCAGTGAATCAGGACAGGGTCGGTGGGGCTACACCTTC; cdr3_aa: CASSESGQGRWGYTF
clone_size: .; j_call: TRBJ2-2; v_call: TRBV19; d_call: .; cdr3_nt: TGTGCCAGCCTCAGGGGCCTAGGGATCGGGGAGCTGTTTTTT; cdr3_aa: CASLRGLGIGELFF
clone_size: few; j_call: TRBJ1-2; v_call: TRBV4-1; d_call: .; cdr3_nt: TGCGCCAGCAGCCAGGGCACGGGGGTAGGAGGCTACACCTTC; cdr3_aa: CASSQGTGVGGYTF